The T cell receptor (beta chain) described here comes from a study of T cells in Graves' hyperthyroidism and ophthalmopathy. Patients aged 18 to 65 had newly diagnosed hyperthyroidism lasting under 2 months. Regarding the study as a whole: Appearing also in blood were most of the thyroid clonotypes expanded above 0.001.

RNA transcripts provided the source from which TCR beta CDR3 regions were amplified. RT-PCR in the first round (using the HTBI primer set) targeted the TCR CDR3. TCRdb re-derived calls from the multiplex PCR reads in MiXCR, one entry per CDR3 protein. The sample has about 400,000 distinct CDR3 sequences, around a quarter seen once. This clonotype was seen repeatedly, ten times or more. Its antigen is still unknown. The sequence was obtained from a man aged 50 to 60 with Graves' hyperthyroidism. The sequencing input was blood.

CDR3 protein: CASSLAGATYEQYF. The CDR3 nucleotides read TGTGCCAGCAGCTTAGCGGGTGCGACCTACGAGCAGTACTTC. The gene calls are TRBV7-2 and TRBJ2-7; D gene ambiguous. V lost 0 bases, J lost 2 bases, and 8 bases lay in between. This CDR3 spans 14 amino acids. Germline V gene sequence: CDR1 SGHTA, CDR2 FQGNSA. Complete variable domain (other parts from reference TRBV7-2 and TRBJ2-7): GAGVSQSPSNKVTEKGKDVELRCDPISGHTALYWYRQSLGQGLEFLIYFQGNSAPDKSGLPSDRFSAERTGGSVSTLTIQRTQQEDSAVYLCASSLAGATYEQYFGPGTRLTVT.